This TCR beta chain was captured in a study of blood T cell repertoires in COVID-19. Turning to the study itself: The United States, Italy and Spain provided the acute and convalescent COVID-19 samples. T cells, B-cell-depleted T cells, or PBMCs supplied cDNA or gDNA.

Per the original data handling: The authors estimated nucleated cell counts from reference gene primer amplification. Method: immunoSEQ multiplex PCR; TCRdb's copy keeps in-frame clones and lacks some. The V and J calls and clone size come from that table; D and trimming were worked out from the DNA. The sample has about 100,000 clones, roughly 87% seen once. This CDR3 comprises 12 residues. CDR1 and CDR2 from the germline V gene are ENHRY and SYGVKD. Trimming shortened V by 6 bases and J by 8 bases, and 8 bases separated the two germline ends. The rearrangement joins TRBV10-3 to TRBJ1-6; D remains unclear. This receptor was taken from a man aged 25 to 45 in a cohort sampled during active COVID-19. The sequencing sample was made of peripheral blood. Written as DNA, the CDR3 is TGTGCCATCAGGGCAGAGGATTCACCCCTCCACTTT. Amino acid sequence: CAIRAEDSPLHF.